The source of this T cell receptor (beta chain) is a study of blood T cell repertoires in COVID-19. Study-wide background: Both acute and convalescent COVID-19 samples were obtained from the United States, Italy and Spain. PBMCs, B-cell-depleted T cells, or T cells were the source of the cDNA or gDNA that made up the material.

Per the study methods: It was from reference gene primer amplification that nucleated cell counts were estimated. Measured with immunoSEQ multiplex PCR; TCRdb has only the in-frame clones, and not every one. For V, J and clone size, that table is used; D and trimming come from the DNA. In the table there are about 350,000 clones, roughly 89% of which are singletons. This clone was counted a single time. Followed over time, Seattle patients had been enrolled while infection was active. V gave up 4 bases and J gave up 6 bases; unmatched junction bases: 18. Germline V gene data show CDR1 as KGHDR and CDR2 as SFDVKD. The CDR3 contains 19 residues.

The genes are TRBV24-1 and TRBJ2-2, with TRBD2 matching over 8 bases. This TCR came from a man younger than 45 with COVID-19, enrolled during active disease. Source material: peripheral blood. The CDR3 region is CATSESPSGTSIFPGELFF. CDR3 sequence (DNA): TGTGCCACCAGTGAATCCCCCTCCGGGACTAGTATATTCCCCGGGGAGCTGTTTTTT.